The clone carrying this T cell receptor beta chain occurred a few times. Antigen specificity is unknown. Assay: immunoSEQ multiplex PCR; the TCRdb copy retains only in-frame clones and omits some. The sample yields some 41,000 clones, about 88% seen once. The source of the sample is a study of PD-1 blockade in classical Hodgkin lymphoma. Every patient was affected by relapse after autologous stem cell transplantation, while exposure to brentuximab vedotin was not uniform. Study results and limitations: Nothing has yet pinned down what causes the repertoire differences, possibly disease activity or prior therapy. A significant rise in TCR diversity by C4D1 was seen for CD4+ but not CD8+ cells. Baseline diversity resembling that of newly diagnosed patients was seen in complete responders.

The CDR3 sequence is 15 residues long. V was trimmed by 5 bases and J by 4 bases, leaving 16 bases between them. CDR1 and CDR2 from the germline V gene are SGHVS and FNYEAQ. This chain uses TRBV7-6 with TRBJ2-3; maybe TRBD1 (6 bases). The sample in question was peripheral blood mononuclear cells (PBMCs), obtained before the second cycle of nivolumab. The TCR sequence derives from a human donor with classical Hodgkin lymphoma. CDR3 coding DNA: TGTGCCAGCAGCACGGATTCAGGGGCGGCAGATACGCAGTATTTT. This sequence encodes CASSTDSGAADTQYF. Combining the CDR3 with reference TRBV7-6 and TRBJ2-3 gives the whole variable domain GAGVSQSPRYKVTKRGQDVALRCDPISGHVSLYWYRQALGQGPEFLTYFNYEAQQDKSGLPNDRFSAERPEGSISTLTIQRTEQRDSAMYRCASSTDSGAADTQYFGPGTRLTVL.